This TCR beta chain came from a study of HIV-infected patients and healthy controls. The table lists this clonotype with many counts. Follow-up blood was drawn about 14 weeks, roughly three months, after antiretroviral therapy began. The repertoire came from unfractionated whole blood and reflected all unsorted peripheral T cells. Reverse transcription used roughly 480 ng RNA and constant-region primers for alpha and beta. Each of the alpha and beta chains got its own library through chain-specific third strand synthesis with indices. In TCRdb, the 5' RACE reads were re-called with MiXCR into one record per CDR3 protein. The table has some 10,000 distinct CDR3 sequences, approximately 6% seen once; the top ten hold under 30%. V was shortened by 0 bases and J by 0 bases, with 12 bases between the two germline ends. This CDR3 has 17 residues. CDR1 and CDR2 from the germline V gene are SGHDN and FVKESK.

Sequences were derived from blood, sampled during antiretroviral therapy. This clonotype originated in an adult with HIV infection. The donor label of this sample is uncertain. The V call is TRBV14, the J call TRBJ1-3; D is uncertain. CDR3 DNA: TGTGCCAGCAGCCAAGATCGCCGGCACCTCTCTGGAAACACCATATATTTT. This codes for CASSQDRRHLSGNTIYF.